Shown below are 19 T cell receptor beta chains from a single sample sequenced in a study of blood T cell repertoires in COVID-19. Some clones are missing from TCRdb's copy, which holds only in-frame ones; the method was immunoSEQ multiplex PCR. This table has about 300,000 clones, 70% to 90% appearing once. Sequencing used peripheral blood. The receptor set was obtained from a woman aged 25 to 45 who had recovered from COVID-19.

This chain links TRBV27 with TRBJ1-1; a possible D gene is TRBD1 (5 bases). V gave up 0 bases and J gave up 4 bases, with 15 bases separating them. Looked up from germline, CDR1 is MNHEY and CDR2 is SMNVEV (reference sequence). This CDR3 has 16 amino acids. CDR3: CASSLSWGEWVTEAFF. CDR3 coding DNA: TGTGCCAGCAGTTTATCGTGGGGGGAATGGGTCACTGAAGCTTTCTTT.

The V call is TRBV7-2, the J call TRBJ1-3; tentative D call: TRBD1 (6 bases). V lost 3 bases, J lost 3 bases, and 15 bases lay in between. Germline CDR1 and CDR2: SGHTA and FQGNSA. The CDR3 is made up of 16 amino acids. The CDR3 nucleotides are TGTGCCAGCAGCTTCGAGGGGGTGCCGTATGGAAACACCATATATTTT. Protein product: CASSFEGVPYGNTIYF.

This chain joins TRBV7-8 and TRBJ2-7, with 9 bases identical to TRBD2. CDR3 length equals 16 residues. The V gene end was trimmed by 1 base and the J gene end by 2 bases; junction bases not matched to a gene: 6. The germline CDR1 and CDR2 sequences are SGHVS and FQNEAQ. The CDR3 coding sequence is TGTGCCAGCAGCTTAGTGGTTAGCGGGAGTACCTACGAGCAGTACTTC. Translated, it gives CASSLVVSGSTYEQYF.

The chain employs TRBV9 and TRBJ2-2; no clear D gene. The V gene's germline CDR1 is SGDLS and CDR2 YYNGEE. V lost 2 bases, J lost 0 bases, and 8 bases lay in between. CDR3 length equals 15 residues. The CDR3 nucleotides read TGTGCCAGCAGCGTGTGGCTAGCGAACACCGGGGAGCTGTTTTTT. It yields the protein CASSVWLANTGELFF.

This clone was observed a single time. The chain recombines TRBV29-1 with TRBJ2-2; 12 bases are a match to TRBD1. The CDR3 has 15 amino acids. The trim removed 7 bases at V and 7 bases at J, leaving 10 bases unmatched. Germline-derived CDR1 and CDR2 are SQVTM and ANQGSEA. CDR3 bases: TGCAGCGGCCGGCGGGGACAGGGGGCGAACGGGGAGCTGTTTTTT. It specifies CSGRRGQGANGELFF.

This clone was picked up one time. This chain connects TRBV30 to TRBJ1-5; 8 bases fit TRBD1. Germline V CDR1 and CDR2: GTSNPN, SVGIG (reference sequence). The trim removed 6 bases at V and 7 bases at J, leaving 5 bases unmatched. This CDR3 has 12 amino acids. The CDR3 region is CACGQGGQPQHF. CDR3 in DNA: TGTGCCTGTGGACAGGGAGGCCAGCCCCAGCATTTT.

The V gene is TRBV20-1, the J gene TRBJ1-5; no definite D call. The CDR3 loop spans 13 amino acids. V gave up 5 bases and J gave up 1 base, with 9 bases separating them. Germline V gene sequence: CDR1 DFQATT, CDR2 SNEGSKA (reference sequence). The CDR3 protein is CSAGDLSNQPQHF. Here the CDR3 DNA reads TGCAGTGCTGGTGACTTGAGCAATCAGCCCCAGCATTTT.

The V gene is TRBV6-5, the J gene TRBJ1-5, with D tentatively TRBD1 (6 bases). Per germline, CDR1 MNHEY and CDR2 SVGAGI. V was trimmed by 0 bases and J by 6 bases, leaving 15 bases between them. The CDR3 spans 16 residues. The CDR3 protein is CASSYSSNRDGQPQHF. In DNA, the CDR3 is TGTGCCAGCAGTTACTCGTCCAACAGGGACGGTCAGCCCCAGCATTTT.

The chain is built from TRBV30 and TRBJ2-1; D gene ambiguous. Germline V lookup: CDR1 GTSNPN, CDR2 SVGIG (reference sequence). This CDR3 spans 13 amino acids. V shed 1 base and J shed 10 bases, with 14 bases lying between them. CDR3 loop: CAWSAYLPWEQFF. DNA for the CDR3: TGTGCCTGGAGTGCTTACTTACCATGGGAGCAGTTCTTC.

This sequence joins TRBV9 and TRBJ1-1, with a weak D call TRBD1 (6 bases). This CDR3 contains 15 residues. The germline gives CDR1 SGDLS, CDR2 YYNGEE. V was pared by 0 bases and J by 6 bases, with 15 bases between. For the CDR3, the DNA is TGTGCCAGCAGCGTAGGCGGGGGGGGCAAGTCTGAAGCTTTCTTT. Translated: CASSVGGGGKSEAFF.

This clone was seen once. The J gene is TRBJ1-3, the V gene TRBV28; D is uncertain. The CDR3 consists of 15 residues. Trimming removed 5 bases from V and 3 bases from J, with 14 bases in between. CDR1 is MDHEN, CDR2 SYDVKM, per germline. CDR3 sequence (DNA): TGTGCCAGCAGTCCCCCCGGGTCCTATGGAAACACCATATATTTT. As protein: CASSPPGSYGNTIYF.

The genes are TRBV18 and TRBJ1-3; 7 bases fit TRBD1. This CDR3 region has 15 residues. The V segment lost 3 bases and the J segment 0 bases; nucleotides outside the gene matches: 2. Germline values: CDR1 KGHSH, CDR2 LQKENI. The CDR3 nucleotides are TGTGCCAGCTCACCCGGACAGGTCTCTGGAAACACCATATATTTT. Its protein product is CASSPGQVSGNTIYF.

This chain joins TRBV6-5 and TRBJ2-7, with D uncertain. The CDR3 is 14 residues long. The germline V gene has CDR1 MNHEY and CDR2 SVGAGI. V lost 2 bases and J 6 bases, leaving 14 bases between the germline ends. The DNA of the CDR3 is TGTGCCAGCAGTTACGGGCAGGTCTCCCCCGAGCAGTACTTC. Translating it yields CASSYGQVSPEQYF.

The J gene is TRBJ1-1, the V gene TRBV18, with D uncertain. The CDR3 has 16 residues. Germline CDR1 reads KGHSH; CDR2 reads LQKENI. Trimming removed 3 bases from V and 4 bases from J, with 18 bases in between. In DNA form, the CDR3 reads TGTGCCAGCTCACCGGCGGGAGTCTGGGTGGGCACTGAAGCTTTCTTT. Protein product: CASSPAGVWVGTEAFF.

This chain joins TRBV7-8 and TRBJ1-1, with TRBD1 identical over 7 bases. Per the germline V gene, CDR1 is SGHVS and CDR2 is FQNEAQ. V dropped 5 bases and J dropped 0; count of bases not matched to a gene: 6. The CDR3 is 15 amino acids. CDR3 in amino acids: CASSRWTGLNTEAFF. The CDR3, as DNA: TGTGCCAGCAGCAGATGGACAGGACTGAACACTGAAGCTTTCTTT. The full variable domain, in which reference TRBV7-8 and TRBJ1-1 provide the parts outside the CDR3, is GAGVSQSPRYKVAKRGQDVALRCDPISGHVSLFWYQQALGQGPEFLTYFQNEAQLDKSGLPSDRFFAERPEGSVSTLKIQRTQQEDSAVYLCASSRWTGLNTEAFFGQGTRLTVV.

The chain combines TRBV7-2 with TRBJ2-2, with D possibly TRBD1 on 5 matching bases. The ends were cut back, 0 bases at V and 2 bases at J, with 10 bases in the middle. CDR3 size: 16 residues. Germline values: CDR1 SGHTA, CDR2 FQGNSA. Here the CDR3 reads CASSLAAGANTGELFF. CDR3 sequence (DNA): TGTGCCAGCAGCTTAGCGGCTGGGGCCAACACCGGGGAGCTGTTTTTT.

This clone was counted a few times. The chain uses TRBV30 and TRBJ1-2; tentatively, D is TRBD1 (6 bases). Germline V gene data show CDR1 as GTSNPN and CDR2 as SVGIG (reference sequence). The ends were cut back, 8 bases at V and 4 bases at J, with 14 bases in the middle. The CDR3 consists of 12 residues. The CDR3 is CAQEGVIYGYTF. The DNA of the CDR3 is TGTGCCCAAGAGGGGGTGATCTATGGCTACACCTTC.

This clone was observed a few times. The chain combines TRBV5-4 with TRBJ1-6, with D possibly matching TRBD1 (5 bases). The V end lost 5 bases, the J end lost 5 bases, and 14 bases lay between the germline ends. Germline values: CDR1 SGHNT, CDR2 YYREEE (reference sequence). This CDR3 spans 15 amino acids. CDR3 DNA sequence: TGTGCCAGCAGGACGGGAGGGGAGAATAATTCACCCCTCCACTTT. Protein product: CASRTGGENNSPLHF.

V gene TRBV6-2 or TRBV6-3 combines with J gene TRBJ2-7, with D uncertain. The germline V and J ends were trimmed by 2 bases and 2 bases, with 7 bases remaining between them. This CDR3 comprises 13 residues. Looked up from germline, CDR1 is MNHEY and CDR2 is SVGEGT. The CDR3 nucleotides are TGTGCCAGCAGTTACGGCAGTACCTACGAGCAGTACTTC. Its protein is CASSYGSTYEQYF.